This T cell receptor beta chain comes out of a study of graft-versus-host responses after intestinal transplantation. Study-wide context: Multivisceral, liver-intestinal, or isolated intestinal grafts were transplanted into recipients. Induction using anti-thymocyte globulin, followed by tacrolimus and steroids for two to three years, was given to all recipients.

Points from the study as a whole: Recipient bone marrow held GvH clones, some seen earlier in ileum or blood.

Libraries were prepared by immunoSEQ multiplex PCR; TCRdb keeps only in-frame clonotypes and omits some of them. Here the sample spans about 94,000 clones, roughly nine tenths being singletons. The CDR3 extends over 14 amino acids. V lost 0 bases and J 1 base, leaving 5 bases between the germline ends. Germline CDR1 and CDR2: SGDLS and YYNGEE. Comments on this clone: Its antigen is as yet unknown. Different DNA sequences within this sample yield the same CDR3.

The sequence was obtained from a human donor who received an intestinal transplant. The chain uses TRBV9 and TRBJ2-1; D gene unclear. The input for sequencing was unstimulated CD8+ T cells sorted from spleen or lymph node cells, taken before intestinal transplant. Written as DNA, the CDR3 is TGTGCCAGCAGCGTAGGGCAGTCCTACAATGAGCAGTTCTTC. Encoded protein: CASSVGQSYNEQFF. Drawing the rest from reference TRBV9 and TRBJ2-1, the complete variable domain is DSGVTQTPKHLITATGQRVTLRCSPRSGDLSVYWYQQSLDQGLQFLIQYYNGEERAKGNILERFSAQQFPDLHSELNLSSLELGDSALYFCASSVGQSYNEQFFGPGTRLTVL.